The 2 T cell receptor beta chains given below trace back to one sample, sequenced in a study of somatic mutations in cytotoxic T cells in rheumatoid arthritis (dated by TCRdb to about 2017). Library prep was done by the immunoSEQ multiplex PCR assay. TCRdb mirrors the immuneACCESS table, restricted to in-frame sequences. Some clones are absent from its copies; in checked studies, under half trace to an unresolved V gene, and the reason for the others is unknown. This sample gives some 5,600 clones in total; 80% to 85% of them show up just once. The ten largest clones take up roughly 5% of the sample. Sequencing input: CD8+ T cells sorted from blood. These receptors were obtained from an adult with rheumatoid arthritis.

This clone was picked up a small number of times. The chain employs TRBV13 and TRBJ2-7; D is possibly TRBD2 (5 bases). Deletions cut 4 bases from V and 3 bases from J, with 10 bases between. This CDR3 contains 13 residues. In germline, CDR1 is PRHDT, CDR2 FYEKMQ (reference sequence). The CDR3 sequence is CASSSTGFYEQYF. The CDR3 DNA is TGTGCCAGCAGCTCGACGGGGTTCTACGAGCAGTACTTC.

This clone was detected only a few times. CDR3 DNA: TGTGCCAGCAGTGAAGCGGTGTCAGGGGCGAACACTGAAGCTTTCTTT. This encodes CASSEAVSGANTEAFF. The rearrangement uses TRBV6-1 and TRBJ1-1; a weak D match, TRBD1 (6 bases). The V end lost 0 bases, the J end lost 1 base, and 12 bases lay between the germline ends. Germline V gene lookup returns CDR1 MNHNS and CDR2 SASEGT. The CDR3 is made up of 16 amino acids.